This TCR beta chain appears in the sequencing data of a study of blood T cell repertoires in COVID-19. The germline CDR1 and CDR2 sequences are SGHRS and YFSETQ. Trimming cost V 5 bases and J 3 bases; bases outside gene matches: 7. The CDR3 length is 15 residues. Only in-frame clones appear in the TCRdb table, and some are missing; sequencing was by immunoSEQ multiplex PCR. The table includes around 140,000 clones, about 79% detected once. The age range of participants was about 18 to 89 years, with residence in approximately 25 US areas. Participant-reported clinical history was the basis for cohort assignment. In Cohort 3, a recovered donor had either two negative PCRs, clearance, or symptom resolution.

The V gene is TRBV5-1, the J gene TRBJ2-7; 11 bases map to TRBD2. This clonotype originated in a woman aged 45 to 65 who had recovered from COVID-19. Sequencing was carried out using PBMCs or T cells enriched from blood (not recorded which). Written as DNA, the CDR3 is TGCGCCAGCAGGACGGGACTAGCGGATATCTACGAGCAGTACTTC. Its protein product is CASRTGLADIYEQYF.